These 17 T cell receptor beta chains originate from one sample sequenced in a study of identical twins. TCRdb analysed the 5' RACE reads with MiXCR anew, one entry per CDR3 protein. Here the sample spans under 300,000 distinct CDR3 sequences, roughly 12% being singletons. These data are also associated with another study on yellow fever vaccine responses in identical twins.

The sample comprised memory (CD45RO+) T cells sorted from blood. The receptors derive from a young woman in good health.

This clonotype was seen a few times. The chain couples TRBV3-1 to TRBJ2-2; 7 bases are shared with TRBD2. Germline CDR1 reads LGHDT; CDR2 reads YNNKEL (reference sequence). V was clipped by 4 bases and J by 7 bases; unmatched bases: 9. This CDR3 contains 15 residues. CDR3 protein: CASSPRGSEGGELFF. The DNA of the CDR3 is TGTGCCAGCAGCCCGCGGGGGTCCGAGGGCGGGGAGCTGTTTTTT.

This clonotype was detected many times. The gene calls are TRBV7-2 and TRBJ2-5, with 9 bases lining up with TRBD2. V was clipped by 5 bases and J by 6 bases; unmatched bases: 7. Germline V gene data show CDR1 as SGHTA and CDR2 as FQGNSA. This CDR3 comprises 14 residues. The CDR3: CASSKTSGVKTQYF. For the CDR3, the DNA is TGTGCCAGCAGCAAGACTAGCGGTGTGAAGACCCAGTACTTC. Filled out from reference TRBV7-2 and TRBJ2-5, the complete variable domain reads GAGVSQSPSNKVTEKGKDVELRCDPISGHTALYWYRQSLGQGLEFLIYFQGNSAPDKSGLPSDRFSAERTGGSVSTLTIQRTQQEDSAVYLCASSKTSGVKTQYFGPGTRLLVL.

This clonotype was recorded at least ten times. The CDR3: CASSGRPRNTDTQYF. The CDR3 DNA reads TGTGCCAGCAGTGGTCGGCCTAGGAACACAGATACGCAGTATTTT. The V and J genes are TRBV6-1 and TRBJ2-3; D is ambiguous. Trimming left V 4 bases short and J 2 bases short, with 13 bases between. This CDR3 spans 15 amino acids. Germline V gives CDR1 MNHNS, CDR2 SASEGT.

The chain recombines TRBV20-1 with TRBJ2-7; 7 bases match TRBD2. Germline CDR1 reads DFQATT; CDR2 reads SNEGSKA (reference sequence). The CDR3 totals 14 residues. Unmatched junction bases numbered 12, after V lost 1 base and J lost 9 bases. The CDR3 DNA follows: TGCAGTGCTAGAGGCCGAGGGGCCCCGGGGGGGCAGTACTTC. Translation gives CSARGRGAPGGQYF.

This clonotype was counted only a few times. In nucleotides, the CDR3 is TGTGCCAGCAGCGTAGCTGGGACTAGCGGGCCCCAAGAGACCCAGTACTTC. Amino acids: CASSVAGTSGPQETQYF. This rearrangement joins TRBV9 to TRBJ2-5, with 12 bases lining up with TRBD2. V trimming: 0 bases; J trimming: 1 base; junction bases outside the gene matches: 4. CDR1 and CDR2 (germline): SGDLS, YYNGEE. CDR3 length: 17 residues.

This clonotype appeared a few times. This rearrangement joins TRBV3-1 to TRBJ1-2; a weak D match, TRBD1 (5 bases). CDR3 length equals 14 residues. Looked up from germline, CDR1 is LGHDT and CDR2 is YNNKEL (reference sequence). V was pared by 4 bases and J by 3 bases, with 12 bases between. The CDR3 loop is CASSPTGTYYGYTF. The CDR3 nucleotides read TGTGCCAGCAGCCCAACCGGGACTTACTATGGCTACACCTTC.

Ten or more counts support this clonotype. J is TRBJ2-1 and V is TRBV7-2, with TRBD1 matching over 8 bases. CDR3 length: 16 residues. V was pared by 5 bases and J by 4 bases, with 10 bases of the junction left unmatched. Germline V lookup: CDR1 SGHTA, CDR2 FQGNSA. CDR3 sequence (DNA): TGTGCCAGCAGCAGACGTGACAGGGGTGGGTACAATGAGCAGTTCTTC. Its protein is CASSRRDRGGYNEQFF.

This chain joins TRBV11-2 and TRBJ2-1; TRBD2 aligns across 9 bases. Germline V gene sequence: CDR1 SGHAT, CDR2 FQNNGV. The V and J ends lost 5 bases and 5 bases, in that order; junction bases with no gene match: 10. This CDR3 has 16 amino acids. CDR3 region: CASSRLSGRGDNEQFF. The DNA of the CDR3 is TGTGCCAGCAGCAGACTTAGCGGGAGAGGTGACAATGAGCAGTTCTTC. The complete variable domain, with remaining parts taken from reference TRBV11-2 and TRBJ2-1, reads EAGVAQSPRYKIIEKRQSVAFWCNPISGHATLYWYQQILGQGPKLLIQFQNNGVVDDSQLPKDRFSAERLKGVDSTLKIQPAKLEDSAVYLCASSRLSGRGDNEQFFGPGTRLTVL.

The genes are TRBV18 and TRBJ2-5; the D gene is possibly TRBD1 (6 bases). CDR3 length: 14 amino acids. Germline V gene sequence: CDR1 KGHSH, CDR2 LQKENI. V dropped 5 bases and J dropped 2 bases, with 12 bases sitting between them. The CDR3 bases are TGTGCCAGCTCATTGACGGGACAACAAGAGACCCAGTACTTC. Residues: CASSLTGQQETQYF.

The V and J genes are TRBV25-1 and TRBJ1-2, with D possibly TRBD1 on 6 matching bases. The CDR3 contains 13 residues. Germline loops: CDR1 MGHDK, CDR2 SYGVNS. V was shortened by 3 bases and J by 8 bases, with 13 bases between the two germline ends. This chain's CDR3 is CASSEWGREGYTF. CDR3 DNA sequence: TGTGCCAGCAGTGAGTGGGGGCGAGAAGGCTACACCTTC.

This clonotype showed up just a few times. The rearrangement links TRBV7-9 to TRBJ2-5; the match to TRBD1 covers 9 bases. Per germline, CDR1 SEHNR and CDR2 FQNEAQ (reference sequence). The CDR3 totals 15 residues. V dropped 6 bases and J dropped 3; count of bases not matched to a gene: 8. CDR3 amino acids: CASRRTGGGEETQYF. For the CDR3, the DNA is TGTGCCAGCAGACGAACAGGGGGCGGGGAAGAGACCCAGTACTTC.

This clonotype was detected many times. V gene TRBV12-3 or TRBV12-4 combines with J gene TRBJ2-1; weak D call: TRBD1 (5 bases). The CDR3 sequence is 14 residues long. The V and J ends lost 8 bases and 6 bases respectively, with 17 bases between them. CDR3 amino acids: CASGIGVVTNEQFF. CDR3 nucleotide sequence: TGTGCCAGCGGCATAGGGGTTGTTACCAATGAGCAGTTCTTC.

This clonotype was seen a handful of times. This chain connects TRBV12-3 or TRBV12-4 to TRBJ1-1; D gene ambiguous. Between the trimmed V and J ends, which lost 3 bases and 5 bases, there was a span of 7 bases. This CDR3 is 12 amino acids long. The DNA of the CDR3 is TGTGCCAGCAGTTTGAGGGAGACTGAAGCTTTCTTT. Translating gives CASSLRETEAFF.

There are many counts of this clonotype. V usage is TRBV5-1 and J usage is TRBJ1-6; the D is unclear. Trimming pared 0 bases from V and 1 base from J, leaving 11 bases between. The CDR3 length is 17 residues. Germline V gene data show CDR1 as SGHRS and CDR2 as YFSETQ. CDR3 sequence (DNA): TGCGCCAGCAGCTTGGGGCCCGGTGGGTCCTATAATTCACCCCTCCACTTT. It encodes CASSLGPGGSYNSPLHF.

The table lists this clonotype with a few counts. This chain links TRBV4-2 with TRBJ2-1, with TRBD1 matching over 10 bases. The germline CDR1 and CDR2 sequences are LGHNA and YNFKEQ. V was clipped by 4 bases and J by 9 bases; unmatched bases: 18. This CDR3 region has 18 residues. CDR3 nucleotides: TGTGCCAGCAGCCCCCCGGACAGTCCAGGACAGGGGGGTGGTGAGCAGTTCTTC. Amino acid sequence: CASSPPDSPGQGGGEQFF.

This clonotype was counted many times. The chain recombines TRBV5-1 with TRBJ2-3; D is uncertain. The germline gives CDR1 SGHRS, CDR2 YFSETQ. Trimming shortened V by 0 bases and J by 6 bases, and 8 bases separated the two germline ends. The length of the CDR3 is 13 residues. CDR3 in DNA: TGCGCCAGCAGCTTGGGAGGAATTGATACGCAGTATTTT. It translates to CASSLGGIDTQYF.

This clonotype was counted ten times or more. The chain joins TRBV29-1 to TRBJ2-1; D call uncertain. Trimming took off 3 bases at V and 0 bases at J, with 6 bases between the two ends. The CDR3 is 13 residues long. The germline V gene has CDR1 SQVTM and CDR2 ANQGSEA. Written as DNA, the CDR3 is TGCAGCGTTGACAGGCACTCCTACAATGAGCAGTTCTTC. Translating it yields CSVDRHSYNEQFF.